This T cell receptor beta chain was found in a study of T cell repertoires in cytomegalovirus infection. Study-wide context: Indications of both CMV infection and matching HLA type were provided by public TCR beta signatures. Study results and caveats: Carriers of CMV plus the relevant HLA were identified by cumulative public TCR beta family frequency. HLA-C-restricted CMV clonotypes gave the most frequent clonotype in two of eight donors.

The CDR3 loop spans 18 amino acids. V dropped 5 bases and J dropped 4; count of bases not matched to a gene: 15. CDR1 and CDR2 (germline): MDHEN, SYDVKM. TCRdb called the reads again in MiXCR, with one record for every CDR3 protein. The sample carries about 450,000 distinct CDR3 sequences, roughly 30% recorded once. As for this clonotype: Its antigen remains unknown.

The sequence was collected from a human donor in good health (CMV status not recorded). Some clones in this sample may be carry-over from other donors' samples. V and J are TRBV28 and TRBJ1-4; the match to TRBD1 covers 8 bases. The specimen sequenced was PBMCs. DNA of the CDR3: TGTGCCAGCAGTCTCGAAAGGACAGGGAAGGCCCATAATGAAAAACTGTTTTTT. This translates into CASSLERTGKAHNEKLFF.